This entry lists 24 T cell receptor beta chains sequenced from one sample in a study of shared clonotypes between healthy human individuals. Using immunoSEQ multiplex PCR, the repertoire was profiled, and TCRdb retains in-frame clones only, with some absent. The table has some 320,000 clones, around 86% seen once. Material for sequencing was memory CD8+ T cells sorted from blood. Subset meaning: CD45RO+ cells pooled with CCR7-negative TemRA cells. The receptors were sampled from a man younger than 35 in good health.

This chain connects TRBV30 to TRBJ2-1; 7 bases align to TRBD2. V shed 5 bases and J 0 bases; nucleotides not matched to a gene: 4. CDR3 length: 14 amino acids. Germline V gives CDR1 GTSNPN, CDR2 SVGIG (reference sequence). The CDR3 loop is CAWSGTNSYNEQFF. In nucleotides, the CDR3 is TGTGCCTGGTCCGGGACTAACTCCTACAATGAGCAGTTCTTC.

The chain uses TRBV5-1 and TRBJ2-1, with TRBD1 matching over 11 bases. V lost 4 bases and J lost 6; bases outside the gene matches: 3. CDR1 SGHRS and CDR2 YFSETQ come from the germline V gene. The CDR3 consists of 14 residues. CDR3 protein: CASSPGQGANEQFF. The CDR3 DNA reads TGCGCCAGCAGCCCTGGACAGGGGGCCAATGAGCAGTTCTTC.

This chain uses TRBV10-1 with TRBJ2-2; 9 positions match TRBD2. Trimming took 8 bases from V and 7 from J; bases not matched to a gene: 5. The germline V gene encodes CDR1 WNHNN and CDR2 SYGVQD (reference sequence). The CDR3 loop spans 13 amino acids. CDR3 sequence: CASSGTSRGELFF. CDR3 bases: TGCGCCAGCTCCGGGACTAGCCGCGGGGAGCTGTTTTTT.

In this sample, this clone turned up once. The chain joins TRBV4-3 to TRBJ1-5; 7 nucleotides line up with TRBD1. Trimming removed 4 bases from V and 8 bases from J; junction bases left unmatched: 11. This CDR3 contains 15 residues. Germline V gives CDR1 LGHNA, CDR2 YSLEER. CDR3 nucleotide sequence: TGCGCCAGCAGCCGAACCGACAGGGAATACGAGCCCCAGCATTTT. This gives the protein CASSRTDREYEPQHF.

This chain connects TRBV2 to TRBJ2-3; D perhaps matches TRBD1 (5 bases). Trimming removed 5 bases from V and 2 bases from J, with 8 bases in between. CDR1 SNHLY and CDR2 FYNNEI come from the germline V gene. CDR3 length: 13 residues. As DNA, the CDR3 is TGTGCCAGCAGTTGGACATACACAGATACGCAGTATTTT. Translating it yields CASSWTYTDTQYF.

V and J are TRBV7-9 and TRBJ2-1; 8 bases map to TRBD2. The CDR3 length is 15 residues. Germline V gives CDR1 SEHNR, CDR2 FQNEAQ (reference sequence). After removal of 7 bases from V and 4 bases from J, the junction contained 9 bases not matched to a gene. CDR3 in DNA: TGTGCCAGCACCCCTGGGCGGGAGGCTTACAATGAGCAGTTCTTC. Translated, it gives CASTPGREAYNEQFF. Together with reference TRBV7-9 and TRBJ2-1, the CDR3 gives the full variable domain: DTGVSQNPRHKITKRGQNVTFRCDPISEHNRLYWYRQTLGQGPEFLTYFQNEAQLEKSRLLSDRFSAERPKGSFSTLEIQRTEQGDSAMYLCASTPGREAYNEQFFGPGTRLTVL.

V gene TRBV2 combines with J gene TRBJ2-7, with TRBD1 identical over 9 bases. Germline CDR1 SNHLY, CDR2 FYNNEI. The CDR3 extends over 13 amino acids. The ends lost 9 bases at V and 1 base at J; junction bases unmatched: 4. The CDR3 region has the DNA TGTGCCAGGGGGACAGGGAAGTCCTACGAGCAGTACTTC. Its protein is CARGTGKSYEQYF.

V gene TRBV4-1 combines with J gene TRBJ2-5; a possible D gene is TRBD2 (6 bases). Per the germline V gene, CDR1 is MGHRA and CDR2 is YSYEKL. The V end lost 1 base, the J end lost 5 bases, and 14 bases lay between the germline ends. The CDR3 is made up of 15 amino acids. CDR3 coding DNA: TGCGCCAGCAGCCAAGCTTTACAGGCGGGGGAGACCCAGTACTTC. Translated: CASSQALQAGETQYF.

V is TRBV7-9 and J is TRBJ1-2, with D possibly matching TRBD1 (6 bases). Germline V gene lookup returns CDR1 SEHNR and CDR2 FQNEAQ (reference sequence). The V and J ends lost 5 bases and 2 bases respectively, with 9 bases between them. This CDR3 comprises 13 residues. The CDR3 spells CASSQQGNYGYTF. The CDR3 DNA reads as TGTGCCAGCAGCCAACAGGGCAACTATGGCTACACCTTC.

This clone was seen a few times. The V and J genes are TRBV4-1 and TRBJ1-1; D is ambiguous. V was pared by 1 base and J by 4 bases, with 13 bases between. CDR1 and CDR2 (germline): MGHRA, YSYEKL. The CDR3 covers 15 residues. The CDR3 nucleotides read TGCGCCAGCAGCCAAGGGGTGGGAGGGCTCACTGAAGCTTTCTTT. Encoded protein: CASSQGVGGLTEAFF.

The chain uses TRBV5-6 and TRBJ2-7; weak D call: TRBD2 (5 bases). The germline CDR1 and CDR2 sequences are SGHDT and YYEEEE. V was shortened by 4 bases and J by 0 bases, with 17 bases between the two germline ends. This CDR3 is built from 16 residues. CDR3 loop: CASSPKIRRVSYEQYF. CDR3 nucleotide sequence: TGTGCCAGCAGCCCTAAGATCCGGCGGGTCTCCTACGAGCAGTACTTC. Full variable domain (missing parts from reference TRBV5-6 and TRBJ2-7): DAGVTQSPTHLIKTRGQQVTLRCSPKSGHDTVSWYQQALGQGPQFIFQYYEEEERQRGNFPDRFSGHQFPNYSSELNVNALLLGDSALYLCASSPKIRRVSYEQYFGPGTRLTVT.

This sequence joins TRBV5-1 and TRBJ2-6, with 9 bases fitting TRBD1. V lost 4 bases to trimming and J lost 1 base; unmatched junction nucleotides: 9. The CDR3 contains 18 residues. The germline CDR1 and CDR2 sequences are SGHRS and YFSETQ. CDR3 nucleotide sequence: TGCGCCAGCAGCCGGACAGGGGCCCAACCATCTGGGGCCAACGTCCTGACTTTC. This translates into CASSRTGAQPSGANVLTF.

The CDR3 DNA follows: TGTGCCAGCAGTTATAGTCCGGAAGACGTGTATGGCTACACCTTC. It specifies CASSYSPEDVYGYTF. The chain links TRBV6-5 to TRBJ1-2, with D uncertain. The CDR3 spans 15 residues. CDR1 and CDR2 from the germline V gene are MNHEY and SVGAGI. The V end lost 3 bases, the J end lost 5 bases, and 16 bases lay between the germline ends.

This chain uses TRBV28 with TRBJ1-1; D is unresolved. Looked up from germline, CDR1 is MDHEN and CDR2 is SYDVKM. V was cut by 8 bases and J by 4 bases, with 17 bases left in between. The CDR3 has 14 residues. The CDR3 DNA reads TGTGCCAGCGGACCTGACACGGCGAGCACTGAAGCTTTCTTT. Translating it yields CASGPDTASTEAFF.

V and J are TRBV25-1 and TRBJ2-5; the match to TRBD2 covers 9 bases. The CDR3 totals 15 residues. After removal of 4 bases from V and 5 bases from J, the junction contained 8 bases not matched to a gene. Germline V gene lookup returns CDR1 MGHDK and CDR2 SYGVNS. This CDR3 is CASSASGRWRETQYF. The CDR3 DNA reads as TGTGCCAGCAGTGCAAGCGGGAGGTGGCGGGAGACCCAGTACTTC.

The gene calls are TRBV6-5 and TRBJ1-6; D may be TRBD1 (5 bases). The CDR3 runs 14 residues. V dropped 6 bases and J dropped 7 bases, with 13 bases sitting between them. Looked up from germline, CDR1 is MNHEY and CDR2 is SVGAGI. Written as DNA, the CDR3 is TGTGCCAGCAGCCTTGCAGGGAACAATTCACCCCTCCACTTT. It translates to CASSLAGNNSPLHF.

The chain has TRBV19 and TRBJ2-7, with unresolved D. The CDR3 sequence is 11 residues long. The germline V gene has CDR1 LNHDA and CDR2 SQIVND (reference sequence). Trimming shortened V by 5 bases and J by 0 bases, and 2 bases separated the two germline ends. The CDR3, as DNA: TGTGCCAGTAGTGCCTCCTACGAGCAGTACTTC. Its protein is CASSASYEQYF.

This chain uses TRBV29-1 with TRBJ2-7, with 13 bases fitting TRBD2. CDR1 SQVTM and CDR2 ANQGSEA come from the germline V gene. The CDR3 loop spans 16 amino acids. With V trimmed by 1 base and J by 6 bases, 9 bases remained unmatched. The CDR3 region is CSVEGETSGRFGEQYF. The CDR3, as DNA: TGCAGCGTTGAAGGTGAGACTAGCGGGAGGTTTGGCGAGCAGTACTTC.

This rearrangement joins TRBV19 to TRBJ1-6, with D uncertain. CDR1 is LNHDA, CDR2 SQIVND, per germline (reference sequence). This CDR3 is built from 15 residues. Trimming took 7 bases from V and 5 from J, leaving 15 bases between them. The CDR3 sequence: CASTPISGDNSPLHF. The CDR3 coding sequence is TGTGCCAGTACCCCTATATCGGGTGATAATTCACCCCTCCACTTT.

V is TRBV9 and J is TRBJ2-5; no definite D call. Between the trimmed V and J ends, which lost 0 bases and 1 base, there was a span of 10 bases. The CDR3 totals 15 residues. The germline V gene encodes CDR1 SGDLS and CDR2 YYNGEE. The CDR3 here is CASSVDGRPQETQYF. The DNA of the CDR3 is TGTGCCAGCAGCGTAGATGGCAGACCCCAAGAGACCCAGTACTTC.

The chain links TRBV4-1 to TRBJ2-1, with 9 bases fitting TRBD2. The trim removed 2 bases at V and 2 bases at J, leaving 4 bases unmatched. The length of the CDR3 is 16 residues. Germline V lookup: CDR1 MGHRA, CDR2 YSYEKL. This chain's CDR3 is CASSQLGLAAYNEQFF. In nucleotides, the CDR3 is TGCGCCAGCAGCCAACTGGGACTAGCAGCCTACAATGAGCAGTTCTTC.

V usage is TRBV27 and J usage is TRBJ1-5; D possibly corresponds to TRBD1 (6 bases). V was pared by 5 bases and J by 5 bases, with 13 bases between. Per germline, CDR1 MNHEY and CDR2 SMNVEV (reference sequence). This CDR3 region has 14 residues. The CDR3, as DNA: TGTGCCAGCAGTGTACAGGGTTCGGATCAGCCCCAGCATTTT. It codes for CASSVQGSDQPQHF.

The rearrangement uses TRBV7-9 and TRBJ1-2; a weak D match, TRBD1 (5 bases). The length of the CDR3 is 17 residues. Germline values: CDR1 SEHNR, CDR2 FQNEAQ (reference sequence). V shed 7 bases and J shed 7 bases, with 28 bases lying between them. CDR3 nucleotides: TGTGCCAGCACCTTTACCGGGACGGGTGGTGTTACGGGTGGCTACACCTTC. It yields the protein CASTFTGTGGVTGGYTF.

This clone was observed a handful of times. The chain is built from TRBV29-1 and TRBJ1-5; 7 bases line up with TRBD1. The V gene end was trimmed by 8 bases and the J gene end by 2 bases; junction bases not matched to a gene: 12. The CDR3 is 15 amino acids. Germline values: CDR1 SQVTM, CDR2 ANQGSEA. This CDR3 reads CSLGQLLIGNQPQHF. CDR3 bases: TGCAGCCTGGGACAGTTACTTATAGGCAATCAGCCCCAGCATTTT.